Sequencing of this TCR beta chain was carried out in a study of graft-versus-host responses after intestinal transplantation. Looking at the study overall: Recipients had multivisceral, liver-intestinal, or isolated intestinal transplants. The study gave all recipients anti-thymocyte globulin induction, then tacrolimus and steroids for roughly 3 years.

The table lists this clone with a count of one. No antigen is known for it. General study results and limits: Some GvH clones appeared in ileal mucosa or blood before recipient bone marrow. Individuals who had graft-donor T cell macrochimerism had allografts that showed high graft-versus-host to host-versus-graft clonal ratios.

Some clones are missing from TCRdb's copy, which holds only in-frame ones; the method was immunoSEQ multiplex PCR. This table holds 50,000 or so clones, approximately 91% found once. Germline CDR1 and CDR2: KGHSH and LQKENI. The CDR3 extends over 14 amino acids. V dropped 3 bases and J dropped 0; count of bases not matched to a gene: 0. The source of this sequence is a human donor who was the organ donor for an intestinal transplant. This specimen consisted of unstimulated CD4+ T cells sorted from spleen or lymph node cells, obtained before transplant. V usage is TRBV18 and J usage is TRBJ2-3; 7 bases align to TRBD2. The CDR3 DNA reads TGTGCCAGCTCACCTAGCGGGAGCACAGATACGCAGTATTTT. As protein: CASSPSGSTDTQYF.